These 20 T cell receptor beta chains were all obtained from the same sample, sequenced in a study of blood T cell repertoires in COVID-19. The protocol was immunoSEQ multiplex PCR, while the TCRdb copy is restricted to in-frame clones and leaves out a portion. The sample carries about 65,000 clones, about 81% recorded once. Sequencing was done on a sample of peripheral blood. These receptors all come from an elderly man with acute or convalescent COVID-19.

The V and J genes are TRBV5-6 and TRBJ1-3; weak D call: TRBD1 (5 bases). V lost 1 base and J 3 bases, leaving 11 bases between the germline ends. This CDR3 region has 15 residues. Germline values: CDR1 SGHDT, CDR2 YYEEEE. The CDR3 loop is CASSLRGESGNTIYF. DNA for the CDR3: TGTGCCAGCAGCTTGCGGGGGGAAAGTGGAAACACCATATATTTT.

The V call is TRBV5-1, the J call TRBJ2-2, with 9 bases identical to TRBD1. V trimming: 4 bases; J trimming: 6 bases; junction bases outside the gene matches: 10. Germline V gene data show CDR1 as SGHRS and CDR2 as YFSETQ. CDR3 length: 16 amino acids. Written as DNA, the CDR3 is TGCGCCAGCAGCCTGCCGGGACAGGGAGGCGCCGGGGAGCTGTTTTTT. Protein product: CASSLPGQGGAGELFF.

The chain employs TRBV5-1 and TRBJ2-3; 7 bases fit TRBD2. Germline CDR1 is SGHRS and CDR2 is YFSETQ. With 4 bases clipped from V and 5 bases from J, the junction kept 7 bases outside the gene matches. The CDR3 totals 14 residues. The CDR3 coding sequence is TGCGCCAGCAGCCTCGGACTAGTAGAAGATACGCAGTATTTT. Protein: CASSLGLVEDTQYF. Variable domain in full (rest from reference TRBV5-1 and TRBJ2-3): KAGVTQTPRYLIKTRGQQVTLSCSPISGHRSVSWYQQTPGQGLQFLFEYFSETQRNKGNFPGRFSGRQFSNSRSEMNVSTLELGDSALYLCASSLGLVEDTQYFGPGTRLTVL.

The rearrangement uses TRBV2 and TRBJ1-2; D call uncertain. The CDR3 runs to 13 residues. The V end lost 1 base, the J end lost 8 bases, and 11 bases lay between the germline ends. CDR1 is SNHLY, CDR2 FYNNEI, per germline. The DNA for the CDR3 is TGTGCCAGCAGTGAAGATTCCGAGGGCGGCTACACCTTC. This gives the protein CASSEDSEGGYTF.

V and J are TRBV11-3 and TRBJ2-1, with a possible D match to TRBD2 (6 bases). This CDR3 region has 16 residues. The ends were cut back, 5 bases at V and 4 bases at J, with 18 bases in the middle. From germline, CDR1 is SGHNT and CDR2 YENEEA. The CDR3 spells CASSRSGGEGYNEQFF. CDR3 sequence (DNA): TGTGCCAGCAGCCGTAGCGGAGGAGAGGGTTACAATGAGCAGTTCTTC.

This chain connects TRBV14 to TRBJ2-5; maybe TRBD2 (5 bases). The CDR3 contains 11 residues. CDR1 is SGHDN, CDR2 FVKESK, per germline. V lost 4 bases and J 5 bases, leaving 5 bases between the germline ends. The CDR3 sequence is CASSRGETQYF. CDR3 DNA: TGTGCCAGCAGCCGCGGGGAGACCCAGTACTTC.

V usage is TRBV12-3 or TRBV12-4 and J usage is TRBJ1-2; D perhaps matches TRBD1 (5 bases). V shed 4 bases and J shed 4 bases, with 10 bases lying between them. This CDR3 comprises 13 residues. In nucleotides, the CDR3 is TGTGCCAGCAGTTCACAGGCTATCTATGGCTACACCTTC. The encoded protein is CASSSQAIYGYTF.

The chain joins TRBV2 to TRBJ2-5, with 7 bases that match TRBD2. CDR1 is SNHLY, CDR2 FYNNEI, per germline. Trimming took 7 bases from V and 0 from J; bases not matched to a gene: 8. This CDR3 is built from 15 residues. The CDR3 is CASTRGAGDQETQYF. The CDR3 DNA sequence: TGTGCCAGCACCCGAGGGGCGGGGGACCAAGAGACCCAGTACTTC.

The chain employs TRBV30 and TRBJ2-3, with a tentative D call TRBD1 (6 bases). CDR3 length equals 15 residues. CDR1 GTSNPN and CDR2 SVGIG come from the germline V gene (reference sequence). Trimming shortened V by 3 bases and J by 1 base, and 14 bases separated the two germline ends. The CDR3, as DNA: TGTGCCTGGAGCATATCGGGACACGGCACAGATACGCAGTATTTT. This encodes CAWSISGHGTDTQYF.

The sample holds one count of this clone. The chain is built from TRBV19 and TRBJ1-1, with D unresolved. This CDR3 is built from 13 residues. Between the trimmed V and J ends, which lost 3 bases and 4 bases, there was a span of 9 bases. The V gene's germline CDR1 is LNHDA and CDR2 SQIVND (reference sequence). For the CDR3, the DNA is TGTGCCAGTAGTATGTGGTCCGGCACTGAAGCTTTCTTT. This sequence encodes CASSMWSGTEAFF.

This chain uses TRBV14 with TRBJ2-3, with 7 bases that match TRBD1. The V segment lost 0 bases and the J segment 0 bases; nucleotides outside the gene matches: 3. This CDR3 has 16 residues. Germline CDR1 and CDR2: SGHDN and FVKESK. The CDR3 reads CASSQDWGQSTDTQYF. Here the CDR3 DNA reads TGTGCCAGCAGCCAAGATTGGGGACAGAGCACAGATACGCAGTATTTT.

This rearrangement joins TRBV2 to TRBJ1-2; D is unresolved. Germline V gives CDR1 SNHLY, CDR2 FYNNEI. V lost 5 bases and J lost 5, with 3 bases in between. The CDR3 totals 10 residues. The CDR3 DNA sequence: TGTGCCAGCAGTCTATATGGCTACACCTTC. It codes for CASSLYGYTF.

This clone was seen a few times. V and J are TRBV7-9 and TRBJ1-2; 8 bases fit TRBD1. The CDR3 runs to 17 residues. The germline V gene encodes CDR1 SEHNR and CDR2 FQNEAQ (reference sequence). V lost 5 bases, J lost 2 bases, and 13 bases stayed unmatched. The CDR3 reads CASSGRGTGQENYGYTF. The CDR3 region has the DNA TGTGCCAGCAGCGGGCGCGGCACGGGACAGGAAAACTATGGCTACACCTTC.

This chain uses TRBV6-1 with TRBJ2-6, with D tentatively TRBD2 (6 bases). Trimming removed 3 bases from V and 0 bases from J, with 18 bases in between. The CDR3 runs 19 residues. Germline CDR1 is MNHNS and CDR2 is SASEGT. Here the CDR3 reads CASSDTSATRVSGANVLTF. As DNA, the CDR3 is TGTGCCAGCAGTGATACTTCCGCGACTAGGGTCTCTGGGGCCAACGTCCTGACTTTC.

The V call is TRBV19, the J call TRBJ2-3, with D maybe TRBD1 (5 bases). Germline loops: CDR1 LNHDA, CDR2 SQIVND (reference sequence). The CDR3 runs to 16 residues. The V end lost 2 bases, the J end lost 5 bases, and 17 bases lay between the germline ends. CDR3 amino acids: CASSISEAGYGDTQYF. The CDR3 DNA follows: TGTGCCAGTAGTATATCTGAGGCAGGGTATGGAGATACGCAGTATTTT.

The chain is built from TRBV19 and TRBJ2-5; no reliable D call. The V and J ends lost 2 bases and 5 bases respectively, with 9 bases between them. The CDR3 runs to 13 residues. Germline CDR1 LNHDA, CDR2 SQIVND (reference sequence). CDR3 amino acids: CASSISQRETQYF. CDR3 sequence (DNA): TGTGCCAGTAGTATAAGTCAACGGGAGACCCAGTACTTC.

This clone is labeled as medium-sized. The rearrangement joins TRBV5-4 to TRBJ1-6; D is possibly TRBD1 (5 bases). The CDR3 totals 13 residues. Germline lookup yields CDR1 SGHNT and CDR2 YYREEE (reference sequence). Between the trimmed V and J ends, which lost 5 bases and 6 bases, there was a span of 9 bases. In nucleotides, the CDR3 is TGTGCCAGCAGGCAGGGCATTAATTCACCCCTCCACTTT. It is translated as CASRQGINSPLHF.

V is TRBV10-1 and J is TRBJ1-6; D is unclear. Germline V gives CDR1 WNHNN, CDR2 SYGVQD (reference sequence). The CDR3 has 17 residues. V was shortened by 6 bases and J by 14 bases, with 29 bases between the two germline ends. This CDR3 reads CASSARLPPTDNWTLHF. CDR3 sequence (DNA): TGCGCCAGCAGCGCCCGACTTCCCCCGACCGATAATTGGACCCTCCACTTT.

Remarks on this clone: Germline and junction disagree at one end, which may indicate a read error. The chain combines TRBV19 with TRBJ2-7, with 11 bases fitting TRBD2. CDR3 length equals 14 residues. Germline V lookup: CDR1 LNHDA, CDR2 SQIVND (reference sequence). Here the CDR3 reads CASSTSGATYEQCF. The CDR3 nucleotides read TGTGCCAGTTCGACTAGCGGGGCCACCTACGAGCAGTGCTTC.

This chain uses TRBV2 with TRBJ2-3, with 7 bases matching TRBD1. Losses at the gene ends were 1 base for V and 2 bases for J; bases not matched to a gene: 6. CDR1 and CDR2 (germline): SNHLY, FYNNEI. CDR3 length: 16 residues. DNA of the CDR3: TGTGCCAGCAGTGAAGTGCCAGGGGGATCCACAGATACGCAGTATTTT. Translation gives CASSEVPGGSTDTQYF.